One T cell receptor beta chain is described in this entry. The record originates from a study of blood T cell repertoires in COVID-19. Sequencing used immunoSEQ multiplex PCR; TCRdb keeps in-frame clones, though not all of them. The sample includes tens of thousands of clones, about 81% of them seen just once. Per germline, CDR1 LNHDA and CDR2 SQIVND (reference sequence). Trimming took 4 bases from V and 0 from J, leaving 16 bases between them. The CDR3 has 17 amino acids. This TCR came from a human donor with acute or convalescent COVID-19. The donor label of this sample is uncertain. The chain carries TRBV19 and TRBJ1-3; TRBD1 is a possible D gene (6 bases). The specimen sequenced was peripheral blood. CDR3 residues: CASSTTGTKSSGNTIYF. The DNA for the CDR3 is TGTGCCAGTAGTACAACCGGGACAAAGAGCTCTGGAAACACCATATATTTT.